Listed below are T cell receptor beta chains from one sample, sequenced in a study of beta chain features in type 1 diabetes. Sequenced by immunoSEQ multiplex PCR; TCRdb stores in-frame clones only, minus some. The sample shows about half a million clones, roughly 11% of them seen only once. Source material: naive CD4+ T cells from blood. Receptors originate from a woman aged 18-29 years in good health. The CDR3 runs from the conserved cysteine through the conserved F or W. D genes are given only for firm matches. Not every row has a clone size; where given, it reads once, few, many or a size class.

J gene,clone size,D gene,V gene,CDR3 protein,CDR3 DNA
TRBJ1-2,few,.,TRBV2,CASSDWHNYGYTF,TGTGCCAGCAGTGACTGGCATAACTATGGCTACACCTTC
TRBJ2-7,many,TRBD2,TRBV10-3,CAISGLAVAYEQYF,TGTGCCATCAGTGGACTAGCGGTAGCCTACGAGCAGTACTTC
TRBJ2-1,.,TRBD2,TRBV19,CASSPRTSGRHNEQFF,TGTGCCAGTAGTCCCCGGACTAGCGGGAGACACAATGAGCAGTTCTTC
TRBJ2-7,.,TRBD1,TRBV15,CATSGGTGVPYEQYF,TGTGCCACCAGCGGAGGGACAGGGGTGCCCTACGAGCAGTACTTC
TRBJ2-3,.,.,TRBV4-3,CASSLLGEQYF,TGCGCCAGCAGTCTATTAGGGGAGCAGTATTTT
TRBJ1-2,.,.,TRBV30,CAWSAGRRYTF,TGTGCCTGGAGTGCGGGGAGGCGCTACACCTTC
TRBJ2-1,few,.,TRBV7-9,CASSRDSEQFF,TGTGCCAGCAGTAGGGATTCTGAGCAGTTCTTC
TRBJ2-5,.,.,TRBV11-3,CASSWEAQETQYF,TGTGCCAGCAGCTGGGAGGCACAAGAGACCCAGTACTTC
TRBJ1-4,few,TRBD1,TRBV29-1,CSVQTGDEKLFF,TGCAGCGTTCAGACAGGGGATGAAAAACTGTTTTTT
TRBJ2-3,few,.,TRBV28,CASTLPGPSTDTQYF,TGTGCCAGCACCTTGCCGGGACCTTCCACAGATACGCAGTATTTT
TRBJ2-5,.,.,TRBV9,CASSVEATGETQYF,TGTGCCAGCAGCGTAGAGGCAACAGGGGAGACCCAGTACTTC
TRBJ2-1,few,TRBD2,TRBV18,CASSPLAGGSSNEQFF,TGTGCCAGCTCTCCTCTAGCGGGAGGATCATCCAATGAGCAGTTCTTC
TRBJ2-2,.,TRBD1,TRBV29-1,CSVEGTGGRNTGELFF,TGCAGCGTTGAGGGCACAGGGGGTCGCAACACCGGGGAGCTGTTTTTT
TRBJ2-3,few,.,TRBV7-2,CASSLGWATDADTQYF,TGTGCCAGCAGCTTAGGATGGGCGACAGACGCAGATACGCAGTATTTT
TRBJ2-5,few,.,TRBV5-1,CASSLVAGNQETQYF,TGCGCCAGCAGCTTGGTCGCAGGAAACCAAGAGACCCAGTACTTC
TRBJ2-3,.,TRBD1,TRBV6-1,CASSGGQINTQYF,TGTGCCAGCAGTGGGGGACAGATTAATACGCAGTATTTT
TRBJ2-1,.,.,TRBV6-5,CASGRYPNIANEQFF,TGTGCCAGCGGACGGTACCCGAACATCGCCAATGAGCAGTTCTTC
TRBJ2-7,few,.,TRBV30,CAWGRDGMGYEQYF,TGTGCCTGGGGAAGGGACGGAATGGGTTACGAGCAGTACTTC
TRBJ2-3,.,TRBD1,TRBV29-1,CSVAGTGDRGTDTQYF,TGCAGCGTTGCGGGAACCGGGGACAGGGGCACAGATACGCAGTATTTT
TRBJ2-3,few,TRBD2,TRBV4-3,CASSQDPAGSTDTQYF,TGCGCCAGCAGCCAAGACCCAGCGGGGAGCACAGATACGCAGTATTTT
TRBJ2-2,.,TRBD2,TRBV4-3,CASSQDAGVAGELFF,TGCGCCAGCAGCCAAGACGCGGGGGTGGCCGGGGAGCTGTTTTTT
TRBJ2-1,.,.,TRBV4-2,CASTFPQIARTYNEQFF,TGTGCCAGCACCTTCCCGCAGATAGCGCGAACCTACAATGAGCAGTTCTTC
TRBJ2-1,.,.,TRBV7-2,CASSLVLVNEQFF,TGTGCCAGCAGCTTAGTCCTAGTCAATGAGCAGTTCTTC
TRBJ2-1,.,.,TRBV7-8,CASSWLQSYNEQFF,TGTGCCAGCAGCTGGCTTCAGAGCTACAATGAGCAGTTCTTC
TRBJ2-2,.,.,TRBV28,CASSLFTGELFF,TGTGCCAGCAGTTTATTCACCGGGGAGCTGTTTTTT
TRBJ1-6,few,TRBD1,TRBV28,CASSQGQGGSPLHF,TGTGCCAGCAGTCAGGGACAGGGAGGATCACCCCTCCACTTT
TRBJ2-6,few,.,TRBV11-2,CASSFYLPSGANVLTF,TGTGCCAGCAGCTTTTACCTGCCCTCTGGGGCCAACGTCCTGACTTTC
TRBJ2-7,.,TRBD2,TRBV7-9,CASSLRETSYEQYF,TGTGCCAGCAGCTTGCGGGAGACCTCCTACGAGCAGTACTTC
TRBJ2-7,.,.,TRBV11-1,CASSSHRAYEQYF,TGTGCCAGCAGCTCGCACAGGGCCTACGAGCAGTACTTC
TRBJ2-5,.,.,TRBV4-3,CASSLAQETQYF,TGCGCCAGCAGCTTGGCCCAAGAGACCCAGTACTTC
TRBJ1-6,.,TRBD1,TRBV7-2,CASSPGQGGSPLHF,TGTGCCAGCAGCCCGGGACAGGGAGGTTCACCCCTCCACTTT
TRBJ1-5,many,.,TRBV30,CAWSSGSNQPQHF,TGTGCCTGGAGTTCTGGCAGCAATCAGCCCCAGCATTTT
TRBJ2-5,many,TRBD2,TRBV29-1,CSARAGGQETQYF,TGCAGCGCCCGAGCGGGGGGGCAAGAGACCCAGTACTTC
TRBJ2-2,few,.,TRBV2,CASSGVRGSGELFF,TGTGCCAGCAGTGGGGTCCGAGGGTCCGGGGAGCTGTTTTTT
TRBJ2-6,many,.,TRBV7-2,CASSLGSGANVLTF,TGTGCCAGCAGCTTAGGGTCTGGGGCCAACGTCCTGACTTTC
TRBJ2-5,few,TRBD2,TRBV10-3,CAISQRGRQETQYF,TGTGCCATCAGCCAGCGGGGGCGCCAAGAGACCCAGTACTTC
TRBJ2-1,.,.,TRBV4-1,CASSQGLRRFF,TGCGCCAGCAGCCAAGGGCTTCGGCGGTTCTTC
TRBJ2-1,few,TRBD1,TRBV2,CASRRDRGDNEQFF,TGTGCCAGCAGGCGGGACAGGGGGGACAATGAGCAGTTCTTC
TRBJ1-2,few,TRBD1,TRBV19,CASLPGQGAGYTF,TGTGCCAGTCTGCCGGGACAGGGGGCTGGCTACACCTTC
TRBJ2-1,few,.,TRBV4-3,CASSQVREPYNEQFF,TGCGCCAGCAGCCAAGTCCGGGAGCCCTACAATGAGCAGTTCTTC
TRBJ1-2,.,.,TRBV30,CAWSIRTREGYTF,TGTGCCTGGAGTATTCGGACGCGTGAAGGCTACACCTTC
TRBJ2-1,.,.,TRBV5-1,CASSLEAGPPYNEQFF,TGCGCCAGCAGCTTGGAGGCGGGACCCCCCTACAATGAGCAGTTCTTC
TRBJ2-6,few,TRBD1,TRBV7-2,CASSLVGWDRGRGANVLTF,TGTGCCAGCAGCTTAGTAGGGTGGGACAGGGGGCGAGGGGCCAACGTCCTGACTTTC
TRBJ2-3,.,.,TRBV5-1,CASGGAGTDTQYF,TGCGCCAGCGGGGGGGCCGGTACAGATACGCAGTATTTT
TRBJ2-2,few,.,TRBV7-2,CASSPRDFHTGELFF,TGTGCCAGCAGCCCCCGGGACTTCCACACCGGGGAGCTGTTTTTT
TRBJ2-2,.,.,TRBV7-2,CASSLYWGTTGELLF,TGTGCCAGCAGCTTATATTGGGGTACCACCGGGGAGCTGCTTTTT
TRBJ1-1,few,.,TRBV5-6,CASSLGQTEAFF,TGTGCCAGCAGCTTGGGTCAGACTGAAGCTTTCTTT
TRBJ2-7,.,TRBD1,TRBV30,CAWTQGTGGPYEQYF,TGTGCCTGGACCCAAGGGACAGGGGGACCCTACGAGCAGTACTTC
TRBJ2-3,.,.,TRBV25-1,CASSLGGGADTQYF,TGTGCCAGCAGTCTGGGGGGCGGGGCAGATACGCAGTATTTT
TRBJ2-3,few,TRBD2,TRBV7-3,CASSLGAGDTDTQYF,TGTGCCAGCAGCTTAGGAGCGGGAGATACAGATACGCAGTATTTT
TRBJ2-3,few,.,TRBV28,CASSRAHLTDTQYF,TGTGCCAGCAGCCGCGCCCACCTCACGGATACGCAGTATTTT
TRBJ1-2,few,TRBD1,TRBV18,CASSPPPGQAGYTF,TGTGCCAGCTCACCGCCCCCGGGACAGGCGGGCTACACCTTC
TRBJ1-5,few,TRBD1,TRBV30,CAWSPDRGRGSNQPQHF,TGTGCCTGGAGCCCGGACAGGGGGCGAGGTAGCAATCAGCCCCAGCATTTT